This TCR beta chain appears in the sequencing data of a study of regulatory T cells in long-lasting Graves disease. With V trimmed by 4 bases and J by 4 bases, 4 bases remained unmatched. The CDR3 sequence is 14 residues long. Germline V CDR1 and CDR2: LGHDT, YNNKEL (reference sequence). Library construction for TCR beta used iRepertoire HTBI primers and Arm-PCR of CDR3 regions. MiXCR, applied by TCRdb to the multiplex PCR reads, yields one record per CDR3 protein. The sample includes 400,000 to 500,000 distinct CDR3 sequences, about 15% of them seen just once. As for time point: newly diagnosed GD, antithyroid drugs for less than 3 months. PBMCs provided the RNA from which the TCR library was made. The same specimen was also included in a second study, on T cells in Graves' hyperthyroidism and ophthalmopathy. That paper notes: With the HTBI primer set, the TCR CDR3 went through a first round of RT-PCR.

The gene calls are TRBV3-1 and TRBJ1-2, with 9 bases that match TRBD1. The sample in question was peripheral blood mononuclear cells (PBMCs), obtained at new diagnosis, from a patient treated with antithyroid drugs. The origin of this receptor is a woman aged 18-35 years with Graves disease. CDR3 nucleotide sequence: TGTGCCAGCAGCCTAGGGGACAGGGCCTATGGCTACACCTTC. Translation gives CASSLGDRAYGYTF.